This TCR beta chain was sequenced during a study of blood T cell repertoires in COVID-19. Only in-frame clones appear in the TCRdb table, and some are missing; sequencing was by immunoSEQ multiplex PCR. The sample records about 64,000 clones, 88% being singletons. The V end lost 2 bases, the J end lost 7 bases, and 13 bases lay between the germline ends. The CDR3 has 15 amino acids. The germline gives CDR1 SGHDT, CDR2 YYEEEE. Only a few counts were recorded for this clone. This receptor was identified in a man in his 70s with acute or convalescent COVID-19. V is TRBV5-6 and J is TRBJ1-6; D is undetermined. Input material: peripheral blood. CDR3 loop: CASSLASPSNSPLHF. Here the CDR3 DNA reads TGTGCCAGCAGCTTAGCATCTCCTTCGAATTCACCCCTCCACTTT.